This TCR beta chain was identified during a study of CD8 T cells in ankylosing spondylitis. Study-level findings and limits: Disease-associated clones were CD8+ and fairly uncommon in peripheral blood. The clones that were linked to disease were reported to be significantly enriched in matched synovial fluid samples from ankylosing spondylitis patients.

Making the TCR beta libraries involved quantitative 5'-RACE with molecular barcodes. A single record per CDR3 protein comes from TCRdb applying MiXCR to the 5' RACE reads. The sample includes approximately 220,000 distinct CDR3 sequences, 10% to 13% of them seen just once. The CDR3 runs to 16 residues. Germline V gene data show CDR1 as KGHDR and CDR2 as SFDVKD. J was trimmed by 2 bases and V by 3 bases; bases with no gene match: 5. In this sample, this clonotype turned up a few times. Its cognate antigen is unknown. The specimen sequenced was blood, either unsorted or a sorted T cell fraction (not recorded which). V gene TRBV24-1 combines with J gene TRBJ1-5, with 8 bases matching TRBD1. The sequence was obtained from a male donor with ankylosing spondylitis or in good health (not recorded which). CDR3 sequence reads: CATSDAGQEGNQPQHF. CDR3 nucleotide sequence: TGTGCCACCAGTGATGCGGGACAGGAAGGCAATCAGCCCCAGCATTTT.